The T cell receptor (beta chain) described here comes from a study of T cell responses to AZD1222 COVID-19 vaccine. The study, taken as a whole, reports: Rises in breadth and depth of Spike-specific TCRs came after two AZD1222 doses. Only five or six AZD1222 recipients were seropositive at baseline.

Researchers grouped second doses given at about 4 or about 12 weeks into one pool. On this clone itself: Its antigen is unknown.

Looked up from germline, CDR1 is LGHNA and CDR2 is YSLEER. This CDR3 is built from 15 residues. The V and J ends lost 3 bases and 4 bases respectively, with 15 bases between them. TCRdb keeps only in-frame clones here, not all; method: immunoSEQ multiplex PCR. The data hold 100,000 to 150,000 clones, with 92% observed a single time. The chain carries TRBV4-3 and TRBJ1-1, with a weak D call TRBD1 (6 bases). This material consisted of peripheral blood, taken 28 days after the second AZD1222 dose. This TCR derives from an adult who received the AZD1222 COVID-19 vaccine. CDR3 in amino acids: CASSQGALGLTEAFF. The CDR3, as DNA: TGCGCCAGCAGCCAGGGGGCTTTAGGGCTCACTGAAGCTTTCTTT.